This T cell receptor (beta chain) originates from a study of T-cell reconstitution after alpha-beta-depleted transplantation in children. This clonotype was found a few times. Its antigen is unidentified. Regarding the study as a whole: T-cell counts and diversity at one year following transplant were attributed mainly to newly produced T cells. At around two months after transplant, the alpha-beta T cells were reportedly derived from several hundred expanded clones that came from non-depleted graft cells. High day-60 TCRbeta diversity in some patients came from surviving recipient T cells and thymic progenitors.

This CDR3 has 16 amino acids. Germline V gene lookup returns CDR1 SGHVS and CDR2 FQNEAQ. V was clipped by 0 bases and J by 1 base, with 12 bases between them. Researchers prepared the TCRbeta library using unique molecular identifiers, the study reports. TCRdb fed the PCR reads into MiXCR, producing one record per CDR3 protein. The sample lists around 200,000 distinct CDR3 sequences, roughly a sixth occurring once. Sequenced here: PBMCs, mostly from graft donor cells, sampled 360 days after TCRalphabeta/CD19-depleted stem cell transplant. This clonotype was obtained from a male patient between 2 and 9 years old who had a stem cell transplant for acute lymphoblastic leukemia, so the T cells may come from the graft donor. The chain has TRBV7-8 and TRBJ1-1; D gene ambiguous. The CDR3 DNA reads TGTGCCAGCAGCTTAGCGCGGTGGGCCTCGAACACTGAAGCTTTCTTT. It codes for CASSLARWASNTEAFF.